Following are 19 T cell receptor beta chains from one sample sequenced in a study of blood T cell repertoires in COVID-19. The assay was immunoSEQ multiplex PCR, and TCRdb's table has in-frame clones only and misses some. The table has around 450,000 clones, 80% to 90% seen once; the top ten hold around 4.5%. The source material was peripheral blood. Receptors were obtained from a woman aged 30 to 39 with acute or convalescent COVID-19.

This chain links TRBV29-1 with TRBJ2-3; D call uncertain. CDR3 size: 12 residues. Deletions cut 3 bases from V and 0 bases from J, with 4 bases between. CDR1 is SQVTM and CDR2 is ANQGSEA in the germline V gene. The CDR3 bases are TGCAGCGTTGACGGGAGCACAGATACGCAGTATTTT. It codes for CSVDGSTDTQYF.

J is TRBJ2-7 and V is TRBV5-4; 11 bases are shared with TRBD2. The germline V gene encodes CDR1 SGHNT and CDR2 YYREEE (reference sequence). The CDR3 covers 15 residues. V shed 4 bases, J shed 3 bases, and the junction held 6 bases outside the gene matches. The CDR3 spells CASSVGLAGIYEQYF. Here the CDR3 DNA reads TGTGCCAGCAGCGTAGGACTAGCGGGCATCTACGAGCAGTACTTC.

Here the CDR3 DNA reads TGTGCCAGCAGCCGGACAGGGCAGGATGAGCAGTTCTTC. It encodes CASSRTGQDEQFF. The chain employs TRBV6-5 and TRBJ2-1, with 8 bases that match TRBD1. Germline V CDR1 and CDR2: MNHEY, SVGAGI. The CDR3 covers 13 residues. Trimming at V came to 6 bases and at J to 8 bases, leaving 6 bases not matched to a gene.

V gene TRBV2 combines with J gene TRBJ1-2, with 7 bases matching TRBD1. With V trimmed by 5 bases and J by 3 bases, 3 bases remained unmatched. Germline values: CDR1 SNHLY, CDR2 FYNNEI. The CDR3 sequence is 13 residues long. The CDR3: CASSPQGYYGYTF. For the CDR3, the DNA is TGTGCCAGCAGTCCACAGGGGTACTATGGCTACACCTTC.

The gene calls are TRBV3-1 (or the pseudogene TRBV3-2) and TRBJ1-1; the D gene is possibly TRBD1 (6 bases). The germline V gene has CDR1 LGHDT and CDR2 YNNKEL (reference sequence). V was trimmed by 3 bases and J by 7 bases, leaving 9 bases between them. This CDR3 is built from 12 residues. The CDR3, as DNA: TGTGCCAGCAGCCACAGGGGCCTTGAAGCTTTCTTT. As protein: CASSHRGLEAFF.

This rearrangement joins TRBV7-8 to TRBJ1-1, with 8 bases identical to TRBD1. With 1 base clipped from V and 6 bases from J, the junction kept 4 bases outside the gene matches. There are 14 residues in the CDR3. The germline V gene has CDR1 SGHVS and CDR2 FQNEAQ. Here the CDR3 reads CASSLGQGRAEAFF. The CDR3 nucleotides are TGTGCCAGCAGCTTAGGACAGGGGAGAGCTGAAGCTTTCTTT.

The V and J genes are TRBV27 and TRBJ2-1; the D gene is possibly TRBD2 (6 bases). CDR3 size: 12 residues. CDR1 is MNHEY and CDR2 is SMNVEV in the germline V gene (reference sequence). The V end lost 5 bases, the J end lost 13 bases, and 15 bases lay between the germline ends. The CDR3 nucleotides are TGTGCCAGCAGTCCAGCGGGCTACCAACAGTTCTTC. As protein: CASSPAGYQQFF.

The rearrangement links TRBV15 to TRBJ2-6, with TRBD1 as a possible D gene (5 bases). V was shortened by 0 bases and J by 2 bases, with 11 bases between the two germline ends. The CDR3 extends over 17 amino acids. Germline CDR1 reads LNHNV; CDR2 reads YYDKDF (reference sequence). Written as DNA, the CDR3 is TGTGCCACCAGCAGAGATAGGGCAGGGACTGGGGCCAACGTCCTGACTTTC. It codes for CATSRDRAGTGANVLTF. The full variable domain, its missing parts supplied by reference TRBV15 and TRBJ2-6, is DAMVIQNPRYQVTQFGKPVTLSCSQTLNHNVMYWYQQKSSQAPKLLFHYYDKDFNNEADTPDNFQSRRPNTSFCFLDIRSPGLGDTAMYLCATSRDRAGTGANVLTFGAGSRLTVL.

This clone has a single count. The chain has TRBV13 and TRBJ1-5, with a possible D match to TRBD1 (6 bases). From germline, CDR1 is PRHDT and CDR2 FYEKMQ (reference sequence). V lost 0 bases to trimming and J lost 4 bases, with 10 bases between them. This CDR3 is built from 15 residues. CDR3 sequence (DNA): TGTGCCAGCAGCTTAGGCAGGGGTAGGAATCAGCCCCAGCATTTT. Translating gives CASSLGRGRNQPQHF.

The table lists this clone with a few counts. This rearrangement joins TRBV7-9 to TRBJ1-1, with D possibly being TRBD1 (5 bases). Trimming removed 5 bases from V and 2 bases from J, with 12 bases in between. CDR1 and CDR2 (germline): SEHNR, FQNEAQ (reference sequence). This CDR3 region has 14 residues. The CDR3, as DNA: TGTGCCAGCAGCGACGTAGGGGCCAACACTGAAGCTTTCTTT. The encoded protein is CASSDVGANTEAFF.

This sequence joins TRBV5-1 and TRBJ1-4, with 7 positions matching TRBD1. The V and J ends lost 0 bases and 8 bases, in that order; junction bases with no gene match: 4. Germline CDR1 and CDR2: SGHRS and YFSETQ. The CDR3 loop spans 14 amino acids. The CDR3 DNA follows: TGCGCCAGCAGCTTGGTAGGGGGCGAAGAAAAACTGTTTTTT. This sequence encodes CASSLVGGEEKLFF.

This chain joins TRBV15 and TRBJ2-1; D might be TRBD1 (7 bases). The CDR3 covers 14 residues. Looked up from germline, CDR1 is LNHNV and CDR2 is YYDKDF (reference sequence). Trimming left V 0 bases short and J 7 bases short, with 10 bases between. CDR3 sequence reads: CATSRDAGGNEQFF. DNA for the CDR3: TGTGCCACCAGCAGAGATGCAGGGGGGAATGAGCAGTTCTTC.

The rearrangement links TRBV21-1 to TRBJ1-2. TRBV21-1 corresponds to a pseudogene. The CDR3 has 17 residues. The CDR3 loop is CASSSRRWGVPEWGYTF. For the CDR3, the DNA is TGTGCCAGCAGCTCCCGGCGGTGGGGAGTCCCTGAGTGGGGCTACACCTTC.

The J gene is TRBJ2-5, the V gene TRBV3-1 (or the pseudogene TRBV3-2); the match to TRBD2 covers 9 bases. Germline V gene data show CDR1 as LGHDT and CDR2 as YNNKEL (reference sequence). The CDR3 extends over 19 amino acids. The junction had 17 bases not matched to a gene; V was cut back by 4 bases and J by 2 bases. This chain's CDR3 is CASSPGPLAGRYGQETQYF. In DNA, the CDR3 is TGTGCCAGCAGCCCCGGCCCACTAGCGGGCCGTTACGGTCAAGAGACCCAGTACTTC.

The chain carries TRBV3-1 (or the pseudogene TRBV3-2) and TRBJ1-4; a possible D gene is TRBD1 (6 bases). Between the trimmed V and J ends, which lost 2 bases and 8 bases, there was a span of 12 bases. CDR1 and CDR2 (germline): LGHDT, YNNKEL (reference sequence). The CDR3 extends over 14 amino acids. The CDR3 protein is CASSQMVGAEKLFF. As DNA, the CDR3 is TGTGCCAGCAGCCAAATGGTGGGGGCGGAAAAACTGTTTTTT.

The V call is TRBV18, the J call TRBJ2-1, with TRBD2 matching over 7 bases. The V and J ends lost 4 bases and 7 bases, in that order; junction bases with no gene match: 7. Looked up from germline, CDR1 is KGHSH and CDR2 is LQKENI. The CDR3 extends over 14 amino acids. The DNA of the CDR3 is TGTGCCAGCTCACTGAACGGGGGAGGGAATGAGCAGTTCTTC. Its protein is CASSLNGGGNEQFF.

The genes are TRBV6-6 and TRBJ1-5, with D possibly TRBD1 on 6 matching bases. CDR3 length: 15 residues. V was clipped by 6 bases and J by 0 bases, with 12 bases between them. Germline-derived CDR1 and CDR2 are MNHNY and SVGAGI (reference sequence). Here the CDR3 DNA reads TGTGCCAGCAGACCGGGACATAATAGCAATCAGCCCCAGCATTTT. Its protein is CASRPGHNSNQPQHF.

This chain links TRBV12-2 with TRBJ2-3; TRBD2 is taken as the D call from the table, unchecked against the DNA. TRBV12-2 is reported as a pseudogene. The length of the CDR3 is 13 residues. DNA for the CDR3: TGTGCAAGTCGCCGAGGACTAGCGGATACGCAGTATTTT. Protein product: CASRRGLADTQYF.

V gene TRBV14 combines with J gene TRBJ2-3; D is perhaps TRBD2 (7 bases). V lost 5 bases to trimming and J lost 2 bases, with 17 bases between them. Germline assignment: CDR1 SGHDN and CDR2 FVKESK. There are 16 residues in the CDR3. The CDR3 DNA follows: TGTGCCAGCAGCAGAGGGGGGGGTTCCCTCACAGATACGCAGTATTTT. Translation gives CASSRGGGSLTDTQYF. The complete variable domain, with remaining parts taken from reference TRBV14 and TRBJ2-3, reads EAGVTQFPSHSVIEKGQTVTLRCDPISGHDNLYWYRRVMGKEIKFLLHFVKESKQDESGMPNNRFLAERTGGTYSTLKVQPAELEDSGVYFCASSRGGGSLTDTQYFGPGTRLTVL.